This T cell receptor beta chain was sequenced in a study of T cell repertoires in cytomegalovirus infection. Overall study: Public TCR beta signatures marked donors with CMV infection and the matching HLA.

TCRdb used MiXCR to reprocess the reads, holding one entry per CDR3 protein. The sample shows about 400,000 distinct CDR3 sequences, 34% of them seen only once. Whole-study findings and limits: CMV-specific HLA-C-restricted TCR beta clonotypes dominated the ex vivo response.

Notes on this clonotype: Its target is unknown.

Here the sequenced sample was cultured PBMCs, taken from culture after CMV antigen stimulation. The TCR comes from a human donor in good health (CMV status not recorded). Some clones in this sample may be carry-over from other donors' samples.

CDR3 bases: TGTGCCAGCAGACCAGCCGGGAGGGAGGGGGGTGAGCAGTTCTTC. It specifies CASRPAGREGGEQFF. This chain connects TRBV6-2 or TRBV6-3 to TRBJ2-1; TRBD2 agrees at 8 bases. V trimming: 6 bases; J trimming: 9 bases; junction bases outside the gene matches: 13. Germline values: CDR1 MNHEY, CDR2 SVGEGT. This CDR3 region has 15 residues.